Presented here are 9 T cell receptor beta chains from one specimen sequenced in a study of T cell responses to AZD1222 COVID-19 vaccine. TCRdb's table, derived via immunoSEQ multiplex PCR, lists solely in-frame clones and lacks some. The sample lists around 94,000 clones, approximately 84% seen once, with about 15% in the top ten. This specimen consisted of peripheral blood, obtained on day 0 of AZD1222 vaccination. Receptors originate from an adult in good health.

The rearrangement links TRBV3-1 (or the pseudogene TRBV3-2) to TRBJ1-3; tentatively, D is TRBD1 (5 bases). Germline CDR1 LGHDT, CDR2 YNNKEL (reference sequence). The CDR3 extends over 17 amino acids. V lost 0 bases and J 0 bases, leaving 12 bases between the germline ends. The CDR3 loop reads CASSQDGGPHSGNTIYF. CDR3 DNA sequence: TGTGCCAGCAGCCAAGATGGGGGACCACACTCTGGAAACACCATATATTTT.

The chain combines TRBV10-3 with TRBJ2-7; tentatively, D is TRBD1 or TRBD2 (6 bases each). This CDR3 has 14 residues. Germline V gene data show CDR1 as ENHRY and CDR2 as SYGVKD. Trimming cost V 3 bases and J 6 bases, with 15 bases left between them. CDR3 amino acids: CAISDGGHRFEQYV. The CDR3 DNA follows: TGTGCCATCAGTGATGGGGGGCACCGTTTCGAGCAGTACGTC.

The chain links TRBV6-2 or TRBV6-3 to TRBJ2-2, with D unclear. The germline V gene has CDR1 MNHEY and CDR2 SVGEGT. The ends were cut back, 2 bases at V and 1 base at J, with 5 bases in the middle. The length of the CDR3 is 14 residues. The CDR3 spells CASSYGMNTGELFF. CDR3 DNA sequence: TGTGCCAGCAGTTACGGGATGAACACCGGGGAGCTGTTTTTT.

This CDR3 is CASSRDRGYEQYF. The CDR3 bases are TGTGCCAGCAGCCGGGACAGGGGTTACGAGCAGTACTTC. The V and J genes are TRBV5-6 and TRBJ2-7; 10 positions match TRBD1. With 4 bases clipped from V and 4 bases from J, the junction kept 2 bases outside the gene matches. Germline lookup yields CDR1 SGHDT and CDR2 YYEEEE. The CDR3 consists of 13 residues.

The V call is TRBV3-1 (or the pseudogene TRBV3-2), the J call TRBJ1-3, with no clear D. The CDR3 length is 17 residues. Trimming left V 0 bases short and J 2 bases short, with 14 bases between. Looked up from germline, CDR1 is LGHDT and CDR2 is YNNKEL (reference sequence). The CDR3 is CASSQDEVATPGNTIYF. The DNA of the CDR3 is TGTGCCAGCAGCCAAGATGAGGTAGCGACACCTGGAAACACCATATATTTT.

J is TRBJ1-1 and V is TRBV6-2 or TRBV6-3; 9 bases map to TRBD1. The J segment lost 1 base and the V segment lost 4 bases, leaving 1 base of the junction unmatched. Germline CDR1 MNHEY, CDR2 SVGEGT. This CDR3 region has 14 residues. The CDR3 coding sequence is TGTGCCAGCAGTTGGGACAGGGAGAACACTGAAGCTTTCTTT. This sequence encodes CASSWDRENTEAFF.

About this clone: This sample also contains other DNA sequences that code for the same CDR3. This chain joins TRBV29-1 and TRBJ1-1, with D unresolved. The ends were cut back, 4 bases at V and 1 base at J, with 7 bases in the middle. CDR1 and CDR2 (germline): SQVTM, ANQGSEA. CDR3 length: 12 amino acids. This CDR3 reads CSVVRANTEAFF. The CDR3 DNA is TGCAGCGTTGTCAGAGCGAACACTGAAGCTTTCTTT.

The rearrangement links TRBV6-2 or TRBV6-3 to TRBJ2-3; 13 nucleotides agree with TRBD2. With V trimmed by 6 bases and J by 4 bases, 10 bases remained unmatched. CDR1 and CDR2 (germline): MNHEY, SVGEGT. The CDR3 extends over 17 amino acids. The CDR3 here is CASSEQTSGRSPDTQYF. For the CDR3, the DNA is TGTGCCAGCAGCGAGCAGACTAGCGGGAGGAGTCCAGATACGCAGTATTTT.

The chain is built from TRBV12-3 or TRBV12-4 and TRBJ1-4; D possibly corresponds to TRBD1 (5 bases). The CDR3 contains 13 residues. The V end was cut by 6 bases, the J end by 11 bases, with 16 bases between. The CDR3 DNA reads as TGTGCCAGCAGCCCGCCCGGCGGGGGGAAACTGTTTTTT. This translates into CASSPPGGGKLFF.